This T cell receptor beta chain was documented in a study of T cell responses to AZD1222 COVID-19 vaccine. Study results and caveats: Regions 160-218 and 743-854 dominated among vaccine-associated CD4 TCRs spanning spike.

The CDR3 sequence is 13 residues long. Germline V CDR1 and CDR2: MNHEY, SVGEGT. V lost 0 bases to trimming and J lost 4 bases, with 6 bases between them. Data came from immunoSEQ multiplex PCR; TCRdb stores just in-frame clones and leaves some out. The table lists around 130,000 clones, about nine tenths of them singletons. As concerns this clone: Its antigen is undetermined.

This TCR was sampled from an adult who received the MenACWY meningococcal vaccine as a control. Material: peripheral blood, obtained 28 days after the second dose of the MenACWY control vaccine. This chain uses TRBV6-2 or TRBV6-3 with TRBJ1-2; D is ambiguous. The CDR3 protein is CASSYSELYGYTF. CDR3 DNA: TGTGCCAGCAGTTACTCCGAACTCTATGGCTACACCTTC.